One and the same sample provided the 12 T cell receptor beta chains below, sequenced in a study of T cells in Graves' hyperthyroidism and ophthalmopathy. Authors of the study amplified TCR beta CDR3 regions from RNA transcripts. Using the HTBI primer set, a first-round RT-PCR was run on the TCR CDR3. TCRdb independently ran MiXCR on the multiplex PCR reads; one entry per CDR3 protein. The sample carries roughly 330,000 distinct CDR3 sequences, approximately 15% recorded once. What was sequenced was blood. The receptors stem from a man younger than 40 with Graves' hyperthyroidism.

CDR3 sequence: CASSLGMGRNEQFF. CDR3 sequence (DNA): TGTGCCAGCAGCTTAGGTATGGGGAGGAATGAGCAGTTCTTC. This chain connects TRBV11-2 to TRBJ2-1; possible D gene TRBD2, 6 bases. The germline CDR1 and CDR2 sequences are SGHAT and FQNNGV. The CDR3 has 14 amino acids. Trimming removed 1 base from V and 7 bases from J, with 11 bases in between.

The chain couples TRBV4-1 to TRBJ1-4; unclear D gene. This CDR3 is built from 16 residues. Germline CDR1 is MGHRA and CDR2 is YSYEKL. V was pared by 3 bases and J by 8 bases, with 19 bases between. The CDR3 protein is CASSQTGPSNIEKLFF. The CDR3 coding sequence is TGCGCCAGCAGCCAGACCGGGCCCTCGAATATAGAAAAACTGTTTTTT.

Note on this clonotype: A clone one base away is much larger, so this may be a read error. This chain connects TRBV12-3 or TRBV12-4 to TRBJ2-7; 7 bases agree with TRBD2. V was clipped by 4 bases and J by 9 bases; unmatched bases: 3. The CDR3 runs to 11 residues. The CDR3 region has the DNA TGTGCCAGCAGTTCCCCGGGAGGGCAGTACTTC. As protein: CASSSPGGQYF.

The rearrangement joins TRBV11-3 to TRBJ2-1; D ambiguous. V lost 2 bases and J 4 bases, leaving 21 bases between the germline ends. The V gene's germline CDR1 is SGHNT and CDR2 YENEEA. This CDR3 spans 18 amino acids. CDR3 bases: TGTGCCAGCAGCTTACGCCCCCCGTTGCAAGTAAGGTACAATGAGCAGTTCTTC. Its protein product is CASSLRPPLQVRYNEQFF.

This clonotype occurred a few times. This chain connects TRBV24-1 to TRBJ2-2, with 9 nucleotides matching TRBD1. The germline V gene encodes CDR1 KGHDR and CDR2 SFDVKD. The ends lost 3 bases at V and 3 bases at J; junction bases unmatched: 4. This CDR3 region has 16 residues. The CDR3 sequence is CATSDLDRGDTGELFF. The CDR3 bases are TGTGCCACCAGTGATCTGGACAGGGGCGACACCGGGGAGCTGTTTTTT.

This clonotype came up many times. The V and J genes are TRBV6-1 and TRBJ2-1; D ambiguous. The CDR3 covers 13 residues. V lost 0 bases and J lost 11, with 11 bases in between. CDR1 and CDR2 from the germline V gene are MNHNS and SASEGT. As DNA, the CDR3 is TGTGCCAGCAGTGAAGCGACTCCAATGAAGCAGTTCTTC. Translated: CASSEATPMKQFF.

This clonotype was found a few times. The rearrangement links TRBV5-1 to TRBJ2-1, with 9 nucleotides matching TRBD2. Germline CDR1 is SGHRS and CDR2 is YFSETQ. The CDR3 consists of 16 residues. Trimming took 0 bases from V and 0 from J; bases not matched to a gene: 1. The CDR3 coding sequence is TGCGCCAGCAGCTTGGGACTAGCGGACTCCTACAATGAGCAGTTCTTC. This codes for CASSLGLADSYNEQFF.

The V and J genes are TRBV7-9 and TRBJ1-1; TRBD1 matches at 8 bases. Germline V lookup: CDR1 SEHNR, CDR2 FQNEAQ (reference sequence). Trimming cost V 3 bases and J 7 bases; bases outside gene matches: 13. The CDR3 is 16 residues long. The CDR3 loop is CASSLGGQGGGLEAFF. In nucleotides, the CDR3 is TGTGCCAGCAGCTTGGGCGGACAGGGAGGCGGGCTTGAAGCTTTCTTT. Looking up the rest from reference TRBV7-9 and TRBJ1-1 gives the full variable domain: DTGVSQNPRHKITKRGQNVTFRCDPISEHNRLYWYRQTLGQGPEFLTYFQNEAQLEKSRLLSDRFSAERPKGSFSTLEIQRTEQGDSAMYLCASSLGGQGGGLEAFFGQGTRLTVV.

This chain uses TRBV10-2 with TRBJ2-7; 11 positions match TRBD2. Trimming took 6 bases from V and 7 from J; bases not matched to a gene: 5. Germline V lookup: CDR1 WSHSY, CDR2 SAAADI. The CDR3 spans 13 residues. The CDR3 loop is CASRVASGGEQYF. DNA for the CDR3: TGCGCCAGCAGAGTCGCTAGCGGGGGGGAGCAGTACTTC.

This clonotype was seen repeatedly, ten times or more. The CDR3 sequence: CASSERGTSGLGQETQYF. The CDR3 DNA reads as TGTGCCAGCAGCGAAAGAGGGACTAGCGGACTGGGCCAAGAGACCCAGTACTTC. The chain combines TRBV7-2 with TRBJ2-5; 11 nucleotides agree with TRBD2. V gave up 5 bases and J gave up 1 base; unmatched junction bases: 12. The length of the CDR3 is 18 residues. Germline values: CDR1 SGHTA, CDR2 FQGNSA.

For the CDR3, the DNA is TGTGCCAGCAGTCTCCTCTACAGCACAGATACGCAGTATTTT. It yields the protein CASSLLYSTDTQYF. The chain couples TRBV2 to TRBJ2-3; D ambiguous. Germline values: CDR1 SNHLY, CDR2 FYNNEI. Between the trimmed V and J ends, which lost 5 bases and 0 bases, there was a span of 9 bases. The CDR3 contains 14 residues.

This clonotype was counted only a few times. The chain employs TRBV6-1 and TRBJ2-1; 10 positions agree with TRBD2. The length of the CDR3 is 19 residues. V was clipped by 2 bases and J by 6 bases; unmatched bases: 16. CDR1 is MNHNS, CDR2 SASEGT, per germline. The CDR3 protein is CASSEFTSGMYSGSNEQFF. The CDR3 nucleotides read TGTGCCAGCAGTGAATTTACTAGCGGGATGTACTCAGGGTCCAATGAGCAGTTCTTC.